This record looks at one T cell receptor beta chain sequence and its context. This clonotype turned up a few times. Which antigen it targets is not known. Base qualities are not recorded, but no much larger clone differs from it by a single base. The source of the sample is a study of blood T cells in healthy people across ages (dated by TCRdb to between 2014 and 2017). Looking at the study overall: Template switching captured roughly one uniquely barcoded TCR beta cDNA molecule per two T cells in model experiments. Using deep sequencing normalized with unique cDNA molecular identifiers, the study measured how TCR beta repertoire diversity changes with age. The donors were divided into four age groups: young (average around 16 years), middle-aged (roughly 42), aged (roughly 66) and long-lived (roughly 88). To avoid experimental bias, donors of different ages were spread randomly across the sequencing lanes. The study analyzed two additional independent replicas of 1 million unique cDNA reads from the same blood draw for two donors, one aged 18 to 30 and one aged 80 or older.

Based on the germline V gene, the CDR1 and CDR2 sequences are SNHLY and FYNNEI. V loses 10 bases, J loses 8 bases, and the germline ends lie 18 bases apart. The CDR3 sequence holds 13 residues, the cysteine and phenylalanine included. The entry retains the CDR3 DNA only, 39 bases that are in frame from base 1. Donors were 40 or so systemically healthy Caucasian individuals from Russia aged roughly 6 to 95 years. Around 10 milliliters of peripheral blood were collected from each donor into EDTA-treated Vacutainer tubes. PBMCs were isolated by Ficoll-Paque density-gradient centrifugation, with at least 6 million obtained per sample. Total RNA, at least 5 micrograms per sample, was extracted from PBMCs with Trizol reagent. The percentages of naive CD45RAhigh/CD27high T cells were determined by flow cytometry on a PBMC aliquot from every donor. Overall study results and their limits: Total diversity estimates from one million sequenced T cells were considered lower bounds and underestimates. Compared with the aged group, more naive CD4+ T cells, fewer expanded clones and increased TCR diversity were shown by the long-lived group, suggesting age selection. Donor CMV infection status was unknown, potentially confounding age-related changes in expanded clonotypes. Conclusive comparison of naive and antigen-experienced compartments was prevented by the profiling of bulk unsorted PBMCs. Observed TCR beta diversity correlated strongly with the percentage of naive T cells measured by flow cytometry. Observed TCR beta diversity per million T cells fell roughly linearly with age, and a significant reduction was already apparent by age approximately 41.

The library was prepared using 5' RACE. Data came from an Illumina HiSeq 2500. A second PCR of about 6 to 12 cycles was run with a J-beta primer mix and a sample-barcoded 5' primer. A unique molecular identifier was introduced onto each TCR beta cDNA molecule by a template-switch 5' adaptor carrying 12 random nucleotides. Each sample yielded at least 2.5 million CDR3-containing paired-end reads. The Mint cDNA synthesis kit, primed by a TRBC-specific oligonucleotide, was used to synthesize first-strand cDNA from all RNA. After uracil-DNA glycosylase treatment, a first 18-cycle PCR used universal primers M1SS and BC2_uni_R on all cDNA. In the authors' own workflow: For normalization, 1 million high-quality reads, each with a distinct molecular identifier, were randomly selected from each sample. Instead of being binned into consensus sequences, reads that shared molecular identifiers were thrown out. CDR3 identification, clonotype clustering and error correction used MiTCR with a Q25 quality threshold and the strictest error-elimination algorithm. A nonparametric unseen species model with Euler transformation was used to estimate a lower bound on total TCR beta diversity. TCRdb applied fastp at Q25 and MiXCR to the public reads, then kept only in-frame beta chains. Every CDR3 protein is listed once, alongside the most common genes and DNA of its rows. The V and J calls here are based on TCRdb, not the publication. The sample table records about 1.8 million distinct CDR3 sequences; around half of these occur just once. The leading ten clones occupy about 2.1% of the sample.

Sequences were obtained from blood. The TCR comes from a woman in her thirties or forties in good health. The V gene is TRBV2 and the J gene is TRBJ2-1, with the D gene uncertain. The DNA sequence is as follows: TGTGCCATCCTGCTAGAAGAAGTCGATGAGCAGTTCTTC. Translated, it gives CAILLEEVDEQFF.